This record covers a single TCR beta chain. The data originate from a study of blood T cell repertoires in COVID-19. Looking at the study overall: PBMCs, B-cell-depleted T cells, or T cells were the source of the cDNA or gDNA that made up the material.

Trimming cost V 2 bases and J 5 bases; bases outside gene matches: 7. CDR1 MNHEY and CDR2 SVGEGT come from the germline V gene. This CDR3 has 16 residues. The authors' processing: Reference gene primer amplification gave nucleated cell count estimates. Profiling relied on immunoSEQ multiplex PCR, and the TCRdb table lists in-frame clones only, not all of them. The D gene and trimming were derived from the DNA, and the V and J assignments and clone size from that table. The table lists roughly 140,000 clones, 65% to 90% of them singletons. The gene calls are TRBV6-2 or TRBV6-3 and TRBJ2-3, with TRBD2 matching 10 bases. Input material: peripheral blood. This clonotype originated in a woman between 50 and 59 years old with acute or convalescent COVID-19. The CDR3 coding sequence is TGTGCCAGCAGTTACGGGAGCGGGAGGGCCGAAGATACGCAGTATTTT. It yields the protein CASSYGSGRAEDTQYF.